This record covers a single T cell receptor beta chain. Its antigen remains unknown. This table comes from immunoSEQ multiplex PCR, and its TCRdb copy is limited to in-frame clones, with some not included. The table has approximately 23,000 clones, around 98% seen once. Germline CDR1 reads SGHTA; CDR2 reads FQGTGA. CDR3 length: 15 amino acids. V gave up 2 bases and J gave up 3 bases, with 13 bases separating them. Cells defined as naive were viable CD3+CD4+ or CD3+CD8+ and CCR7+CD45RA+CD45RO-CD95-CD27+CD28+. The record originates from a study of T cells after posttransplantation cyclophosphamide. Whole-study findings and limits: TRB overlap between skin or GI tissue T cells and blood was limited. Donor-recipient repertoire similarity was low at 1-2 months, rising over year one.

The sequence was collected from a man aged 50-60 years in good health, CMV-negative, and a related stem cell transplant donor. The V gene is TRBV7-3, the J gene TRBJ1-1, with D possibly TRBD1 on 5 matching bases. The sample was naive CD4+ T cells sorted from PBMCs. The CDR3: CASSLAGVDYTEAFF. The CDR3 region has the DNA TGTGCCAGCAGCTTAGCGGGGGTCGACTACACTGAAGCTTTCTTT.